These T cell receptor beta chains were read from a single sample in a study of OX40 agonist ivuxolimab in advanced cancers. Libraries were prepared by immunoSEQ multiplex PCR; TCRdb keeps only in-frame clonotypes and omits some of them. The sample shows tens of thousands of clones, about 94% of them seen only once. The specimen comprised CD4+ or CD8+ T cells sorted from blood, sampled in a trial of the OX40 agonist ivuxolimab. These receptors all stem from an adult with an advanced solid tumor such as melanoma, head and neck, liver or kidney cancer. The CDR3 runs from the conserved cysteine through the conserved F or W. The D gene is left open where the match is weak. Where a row states a size, it is once, few, many or the class of an expanded clone; other rows omit it.

clone_size: -
v_call: TRBV5-5
d_call: -
j_call: TRBJ1-5
cdr3_nt: TGTGCCAGCAGCTTAGTCGGCGGGGTAAGGGAGCCCCAGCATTTT
cdr3_aa: CASSLVGGVREPQHF

clone_size: -
v_call: TRBV10-2
d_call: -
j_call: TRBJ1-6
cdr3_nt: TGCGCCAGCAGTGAGCGGGGGCCGGATAATTCACCCCTCCACTTT
cdr3_aa: CASSERGPDNSPLHF

clone_size: -
v_call: TRBV5-1
d_call: TRBD1
j_call: TRBJ2-3
cdr3_nt: TGCGCCAGCAGCATACAGGGGGAAACAGATACGCAGTATTTT
cdr3_aa: CASSIQGETDTQYF

clone_size: once
v_call: TRBV13
d_call: TRBD2
j_call: TRBJ2-3
cdr3_nt: TGTGCCAGCAGCTTAAAGCTGGCGGGAGTCCCCACAGATACGCAGTATTTT
cdr3_aa: CASSLKLAGVPTDTQYF

clone_size: -
v_call: TRBV7-2
d_call: -
j_call: TRBJ2-5
cdr3_nt: TGTGCCAGCACTACAGGATCGAGGAAAGAGACCCAGTACTTC
cdr3_aa: CASTTGSRKETQYF

clone_size: -
v_call: TRBV6-5
d_call: -
j_call: TRBJ2-7
cdr3_nt: TGTGCCAGCAGTTACTCGCCGGTTACCCACGAGCAGTACTTC
cdr3_aa: CASSYSPVTHEQYF

clone_size: -
v_call: TRBV9
d_call: -
j_call: TRBJ1-4
cdr3_nt: TGTGCCAGCAAGGGATCGGGCGAAAAACTGTTTTTT
cdr3_aa: CASKGSGEKLFF

clone_size: -
v_call: TRBV6-5
d_call: -
j_call: TRBJ1-1
cdr3_nt: TGTGCCAGCAGTTACTCCGTCGCATTTAGAATGGAAGCTTTCTTT
cdr3_aa: CASSYSVAFRMEAFF

clone_size: -
v_call: TRBV5-3
d_call: -
j_call: TRBJ2-1
cdr3_nt: TGTGCCAGAAGCTCAGGAGAAGAGGCTGAGCAGTTCTTC
cdr3_aa: CARSSGEEAEQFF

clone_size: -
v_call: TRBV18
d_call: TRBD1
j_call: TRBJ2-6
cdr3_nt: TGTGCCAGCTCTTTCACAGGGGTCGGGGCCAACGTCCTGACTTTC
cdr3_aa: CASSFTGVGANVLTF

clone_size: once
v_call: TRBV4-3
d_call: -
j_call: TRBJ2-5
cdr3_nt: TGCGCCAGCAGCCAAGAAGAGACCCAGTACTTC
cdr3_aa: CASSQEETQYF

clone_size: -
v_call: TRBV5-1
d_call: -
j_call: TRBJ2-3
cdr3_nt: TGCGCCAGCAGCTTGGCCGGCACAGATACGCAGTATTTT
cdr3_aa: CASSLAGTDTQYF

clone_size: -
v_call: TRBV6-5
d_call: TRBD1
j_call: TRBJ1-1
cdr3_nt: TGTGCCAGCCGAGACAGGGGACTGAACACTGAAGCTTTCTTT
cdr3_aa: CASRDRGLNTEAFF

clone_size: once
v_call: TRBV5-1
d_call: TRBD1
j_call: TRBJ2-7
cdr3_nt: TGCGCCAGCAGCTTGGGGACAGGGGGGTACGAGCAGTACTTC
cdr3_aa: CASSLGTGGYEQYF

clone_size: once
v_call: TRBV2
d_call: TRBD2
j_call: TRBJ2-3
cdr3_nt: TGTGCCAGCATTGAGCGGGAGTTCACAGATACGCAGTATTTT
cdr3_aa: CASIEREFTDTQYF

clone_size: -
v_call: TRBV19
d_call: TRBD2
j_call: TRBJ2-3
cdr3_nt: TGTGCCAGTAGTATAGCAGGACTAGACCCAGATACGCAGTATTTT
cdr3_aa: CASSIAGLDPDTQYF

clone_size: -
v_call: TRBV10-2
d_call: TRBD1
j_call: TRBJ1-5
cdr3_nt: TGCGCCAGCAGCCTACAGGGGGATCAGCCCCAGCATTTT
cdr3_aa: CASSLQGDQPQHF

clone_size: -
v_call: TRBV19
d_call: -
j_call: TRBJ2-1
cdr3_nt: TGTGCCAGTAGTCCCCGCAGCGGTCCCTCGTACAATGAGCAGTTCTTC
cdr3_aa: CASSPRSGPSYNEQFF

clone_size: -
v_call: TRBV4-1
d_call: -
j_call: TRBJ2-2
cdr3_nt: TGCGCCAGCAGCCAAGACCCTGGATGGGGCACCGGGGAGCTGTTTTTT
cdr3_aa: CASSQDPGWGTGELFF